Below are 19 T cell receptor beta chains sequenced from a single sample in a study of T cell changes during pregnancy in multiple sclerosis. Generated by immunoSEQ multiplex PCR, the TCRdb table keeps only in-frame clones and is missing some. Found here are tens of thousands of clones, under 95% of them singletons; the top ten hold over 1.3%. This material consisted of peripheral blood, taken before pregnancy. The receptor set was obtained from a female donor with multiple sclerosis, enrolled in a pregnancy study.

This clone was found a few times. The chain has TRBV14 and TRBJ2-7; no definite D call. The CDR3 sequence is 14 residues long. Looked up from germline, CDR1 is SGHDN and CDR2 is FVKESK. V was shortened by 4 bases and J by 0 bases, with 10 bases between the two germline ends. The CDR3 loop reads CASSPYSLSYEQYF. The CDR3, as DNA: TGTGCCAGCAGCCCTTACTCCCTCTCCTACGAGCAGTACTTC.

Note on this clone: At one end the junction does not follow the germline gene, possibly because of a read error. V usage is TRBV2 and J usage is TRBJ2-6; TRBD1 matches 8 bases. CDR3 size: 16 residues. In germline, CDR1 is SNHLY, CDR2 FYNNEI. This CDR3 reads CASSETGGTGANILTF. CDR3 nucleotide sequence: TGTGCCAGCAGTGAAACAGGGGGTACTGGGGCCAACATCCTGACTTTC.

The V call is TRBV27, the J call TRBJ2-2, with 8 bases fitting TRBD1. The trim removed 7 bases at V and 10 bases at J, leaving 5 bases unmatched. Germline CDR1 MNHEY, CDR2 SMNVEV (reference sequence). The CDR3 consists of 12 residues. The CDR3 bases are TGTGCCAGCAATCACAGGGGGTCGGAGCTGTTTTTT. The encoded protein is CASNHRGSELFF.

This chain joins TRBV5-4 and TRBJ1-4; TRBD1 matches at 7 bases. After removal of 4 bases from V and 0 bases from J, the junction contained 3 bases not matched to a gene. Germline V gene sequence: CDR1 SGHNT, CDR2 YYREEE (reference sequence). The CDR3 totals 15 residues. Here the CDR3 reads CASSLGTATNEKLFF. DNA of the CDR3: TGTGCCAGCAGCCTCGGGACAGCAACTAATGAAAAACTGTTTTTT.

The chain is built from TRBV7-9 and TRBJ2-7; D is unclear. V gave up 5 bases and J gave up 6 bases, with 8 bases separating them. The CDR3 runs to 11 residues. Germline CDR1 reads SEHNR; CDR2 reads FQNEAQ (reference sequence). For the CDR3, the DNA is TGTGCCAGCAGCGCAGCGATCGAGCAGTACTTC. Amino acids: CASSAAIEQYF. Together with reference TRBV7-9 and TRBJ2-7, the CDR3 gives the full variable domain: DTGVSQNPRHKITKRGQNVTFRCDPISEHNRLYWYRQTLGQGPEFLTYFQNEAQLEKSRLLSDRFSAERPKGSFSTLEIQRTEQGDSAMYLCASSAAIEQYFGPGTRLTVT.

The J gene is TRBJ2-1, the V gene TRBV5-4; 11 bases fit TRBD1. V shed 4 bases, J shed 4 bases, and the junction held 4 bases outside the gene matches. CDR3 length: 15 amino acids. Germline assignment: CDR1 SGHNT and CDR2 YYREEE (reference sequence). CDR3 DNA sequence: TGTGCCAGCAGCGTCGGGACAGGGGGTTACAATGAGCAGTTCTTC. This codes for CASSVGTGGYNEQFF.

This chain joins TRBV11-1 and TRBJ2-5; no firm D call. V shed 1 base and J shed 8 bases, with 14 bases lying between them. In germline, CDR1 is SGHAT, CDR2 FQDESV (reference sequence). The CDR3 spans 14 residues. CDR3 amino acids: CASSLERQVLTQYF. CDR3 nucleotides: TGTGCCAGCAGCTTAGAAAGGCAGGTCTTAACCCAGTACTTC. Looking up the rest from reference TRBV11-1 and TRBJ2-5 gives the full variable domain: EAEVAQSPRYKITEKSQAVAFWCDPISGHATLYWYRQILGQGPELLVQFQDESVVDDSQLPKDRFSAERLKGVDSTLKIQPAELGDSAMYLCASSLERQVLTQYFGPGTRLLVL.

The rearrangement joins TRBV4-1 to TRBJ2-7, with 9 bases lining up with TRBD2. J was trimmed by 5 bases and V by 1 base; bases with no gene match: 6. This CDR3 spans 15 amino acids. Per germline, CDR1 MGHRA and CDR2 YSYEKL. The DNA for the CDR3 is TGCGCCAGCAGCCAAGTTTCTAGCGGGGATGACGAGCAGTACTTC. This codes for CASSQVSSGDDEQYF.

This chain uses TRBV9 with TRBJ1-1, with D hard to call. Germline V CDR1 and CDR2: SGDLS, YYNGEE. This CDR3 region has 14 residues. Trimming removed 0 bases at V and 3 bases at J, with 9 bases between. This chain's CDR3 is CASSVAGSDTEAFF. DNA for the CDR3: TGTGCCAGCAGCGTAGCCGGAAGCGACACTGAAGCTTTCTTT.

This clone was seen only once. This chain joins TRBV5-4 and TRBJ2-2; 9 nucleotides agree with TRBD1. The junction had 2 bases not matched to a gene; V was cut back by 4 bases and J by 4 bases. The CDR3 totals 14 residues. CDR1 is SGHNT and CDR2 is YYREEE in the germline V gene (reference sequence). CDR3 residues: CASSEQGATGELFF. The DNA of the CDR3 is TGTGCCAGCAGCGAACAGGGGGCCACCGGGGAGCTGTTTTTT.

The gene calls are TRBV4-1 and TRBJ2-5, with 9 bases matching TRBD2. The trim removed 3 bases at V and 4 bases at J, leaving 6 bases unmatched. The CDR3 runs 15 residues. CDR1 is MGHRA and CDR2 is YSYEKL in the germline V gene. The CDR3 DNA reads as TGCGCCAGCAGCCAGATTGGGACTAGCAGAGAGACCCAGTACTTC. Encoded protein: CASSQIGTSRETQYF.

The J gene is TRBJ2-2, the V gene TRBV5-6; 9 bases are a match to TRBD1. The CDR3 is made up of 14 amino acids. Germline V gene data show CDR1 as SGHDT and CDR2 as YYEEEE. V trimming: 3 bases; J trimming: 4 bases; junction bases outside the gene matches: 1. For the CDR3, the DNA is TGTGCCAGCAGCTCGGGACAGGGCACCGGGGAGCTGTTTTTT. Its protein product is CASSSGQGTGELFF.

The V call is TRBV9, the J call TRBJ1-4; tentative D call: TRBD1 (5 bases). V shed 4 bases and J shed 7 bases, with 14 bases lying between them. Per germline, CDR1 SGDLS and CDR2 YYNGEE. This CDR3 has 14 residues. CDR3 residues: CASSLGGRTEKLFF. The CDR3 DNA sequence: TGTGCCAGCAGCCTCGGGGGACGCACTGAAAAACTGTTTTTT.

CDR3 DNA sequence: TGTGCCAGCAGAACGACAGGGAGCACAGATACGCAGTATTTT. Protein sequence: CASRTTGSTDTQYF. V is TRBV6-5 and J is TRBJ2-3; 7 nucleotides line up with TRBD1. From germline, CDR1 is MNHEY and CDR2 SVGAGI. The CDR3 length is 14 residues. Trimming took 6 bases from V and 0 from J; bases not matched to a gene: 3.

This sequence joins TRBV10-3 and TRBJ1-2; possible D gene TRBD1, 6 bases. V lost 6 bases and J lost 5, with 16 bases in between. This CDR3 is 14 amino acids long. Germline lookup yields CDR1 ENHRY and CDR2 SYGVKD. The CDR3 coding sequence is TGTGCCATCAGCCCGGAGACAGGAGTTTATGGCTACACCTTC. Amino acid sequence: CAISPETGVYGYTF.

The CDR3 loop is CASSYRGGGPNEQFF. The CDR3 DNA reads TGTGCCAGCAGTTACAGAGGCGGGGGGCCCAATGAGCAGTTCTTC. The chain combines TRBV6-5 with TRBJ2-1; 8 nucleotides align to TRBD2. This CDR3 spans 15 amino acids. The V gene end was trimmed by 2 bases and the J gene end by 6 bases; junction bases not matched to a gene: 6. The V gene's germline CDR1 is MNHEY and CDR2 SVGAGI.

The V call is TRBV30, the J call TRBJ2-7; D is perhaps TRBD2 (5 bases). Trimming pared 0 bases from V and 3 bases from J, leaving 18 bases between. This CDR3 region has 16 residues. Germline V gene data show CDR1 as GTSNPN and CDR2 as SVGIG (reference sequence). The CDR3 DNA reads TGTGCCTGGAGTGTACTGAGCGTTGGGAGTAGCTACGAGCAGTACTTC. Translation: CAWSVLSVGSSYEQYF. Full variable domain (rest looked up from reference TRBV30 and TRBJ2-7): SQTIHQWPATLVQPVGSPLSLECTVEGTSNPNLYWYRQAAGRGLQLLFYSVGIGQISSEVPQNLSASRPQDRQFILSSKKLLLSDSGFYLCAWSVLSVGSSYEQYFGPGTRLTVT.

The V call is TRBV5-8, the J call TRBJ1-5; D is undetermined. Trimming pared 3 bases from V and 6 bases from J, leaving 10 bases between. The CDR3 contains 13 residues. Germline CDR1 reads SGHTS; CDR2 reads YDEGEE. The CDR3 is CASSSPPGQPQHF. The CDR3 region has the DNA TGTGCCAGCAGCTCCCCGCCGGGTCAGCCCCAGCATTTT.

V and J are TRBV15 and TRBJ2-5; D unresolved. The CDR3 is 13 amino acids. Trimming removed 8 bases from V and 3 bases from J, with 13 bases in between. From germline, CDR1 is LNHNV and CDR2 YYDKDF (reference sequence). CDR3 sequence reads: CATRSLPEETQYF. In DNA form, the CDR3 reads TGTGCCACCCGTAGCCTGCCCGAAGAGACCCAGTACTTC.